The clone carrying this T cell receptor beta chain occurred once. These data belong to a study of blood T cell repertoires in COVID-19. The wider study: PBMCs, B-cell-depleted T cells, or T cells were the source of the cDNA or gDNA that made up the material.

Authors' data handling: It was from reference gene primer amplification that nucleated cell counts were estimated. Only in-frame clones appear in the TCRdb table, and some are missing; sequencing was by immunoSEQ multiplex PCR. V and J calls and clone size are copied from that table; D and trimming were computed from the DNA. This repertoire shows roughly 240,000 clones, almost 85% found once; its top ten account for 9.1%. Donors were grouped by their self-reported clinical history. The germline CDR1 and CDR2 sequences are SGHRS and YFSETQ. This CDR3 spans 16 amino acids. The ends were cut back, 1 base at V and 4 bases at J, with 14 bases in the middle.

This receptor was identified in a woman aged 45-59 years with acute COVID-19. This chain uses TRBV5-1 with TRBJ1-4; D is perhaps TRBD1 (6 bases). The sequenced sample was PBMCs or T cells enriched from blood (not recorded which). The CDR3, as DNA: TGCGCCAGCAGCTTGAGGGGGAGGGATAATAATGAAAAACTGTTTTTT. Translating gives CASSLRGRDNNEKLFF.